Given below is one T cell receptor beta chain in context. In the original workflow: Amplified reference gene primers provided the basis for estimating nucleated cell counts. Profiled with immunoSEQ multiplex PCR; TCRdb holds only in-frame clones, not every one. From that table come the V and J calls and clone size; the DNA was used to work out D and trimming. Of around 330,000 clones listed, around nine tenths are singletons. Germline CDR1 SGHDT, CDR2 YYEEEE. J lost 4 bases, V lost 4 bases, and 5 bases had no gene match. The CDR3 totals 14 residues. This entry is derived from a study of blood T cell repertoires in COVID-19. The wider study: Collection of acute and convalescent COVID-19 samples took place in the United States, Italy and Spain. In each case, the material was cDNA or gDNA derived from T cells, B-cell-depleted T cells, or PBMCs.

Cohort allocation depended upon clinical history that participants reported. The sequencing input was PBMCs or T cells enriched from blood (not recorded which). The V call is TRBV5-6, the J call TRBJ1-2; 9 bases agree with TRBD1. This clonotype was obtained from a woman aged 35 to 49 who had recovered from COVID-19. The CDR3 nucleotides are TGTGCCAGCAGCGCCGGGACAGGGCGCTATGGCTACACCTTC. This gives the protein CASSAGTGRYGYTF.